The clone carrying this T cell receptor (beta chain) was seen many times. The target antigen is unknown. CDR3 length: 17 amino acids. V was clipped by 1 base and J by 1 base; unmatched bases: 7. Germline CDR1 reads SGHVS; CDR2 reads FNYEAQ. Researchers took RNA transcripts and amplified the TCR beta CDR3 regions from them. The HTBI primer set drove a first-round RT-PCR of the TCR CDR3. MiXCR was run by TCRdb on the multiplex PCR reads, yielding one entry per CDR3 protein. The sample shows roughly 530,000 distinct CDR3 sequences, about a sixth of them seen only once. This sample stems from a study of T cells in Graves' hyperthyroidism and ophthalmopathy. Study results and caveats: Among thyroid clonotypes expanded above 0.001, most also appeared in blood.

The receptor's source is a woman between 18 and 29 years old with Graves' ophthalmopathy. Specimen: blood. This chain connects TRBV7-6 to TRBJ2-1; 7 nucleotides align to TRBD2. In DNA, the CDR3 is TGTGCCAGCAGCTTAGTGGAGGCGGGAGTATCCTACAATGAGCAGTTCTTC. Translation: CASSLVEAGVSYNEQFF.